The T cell receptor (beta chain) under discussion was sequenced for a study of shared clonotypes between healthy human individuals. Overall study context: A few men and a couple of women, aged 18 to 49, were donors.

Points on this clone: The antigen remains undetermined.

The CDR3 contains 15 residues. V lost 5 bases and J 0 bases, leaving 12 bases between the germline ends. Germline CDR1 is SGHVS and CDR2 is FQNEAQ. Notes on the study in general: Larger richness was generally estimated for naive than memory subsets.

Deep was the level at which the assay was run. TCRdb's copy holds only in-frame clones and misses some; the assay was immunoSEQ multiplex PCR. Of around 1,900,000 clones listed, 93% are singletons. Terminally differentiated effector memory CD45RA+ cells were excluded from the naive CD8 cells, which were CD45RO-negative and positively selected for CCR7. The chain carries TRBV7-8 and TRBJ2-3; tentatively, D is TRBD2 (5 bases). The clonotype originates from a young man in good health. Some clones in this sample may be carry-over from other donors' samples. The sequenced sample consisted of naive CD8+ T cells from PBMCs. The CDR3 DNA reads as TGTGCCAGCAGCCCAGGACTTCCTAGCACAGATACGCAGTATTTT. It is translated as CASSPGLPSTDTQYF.